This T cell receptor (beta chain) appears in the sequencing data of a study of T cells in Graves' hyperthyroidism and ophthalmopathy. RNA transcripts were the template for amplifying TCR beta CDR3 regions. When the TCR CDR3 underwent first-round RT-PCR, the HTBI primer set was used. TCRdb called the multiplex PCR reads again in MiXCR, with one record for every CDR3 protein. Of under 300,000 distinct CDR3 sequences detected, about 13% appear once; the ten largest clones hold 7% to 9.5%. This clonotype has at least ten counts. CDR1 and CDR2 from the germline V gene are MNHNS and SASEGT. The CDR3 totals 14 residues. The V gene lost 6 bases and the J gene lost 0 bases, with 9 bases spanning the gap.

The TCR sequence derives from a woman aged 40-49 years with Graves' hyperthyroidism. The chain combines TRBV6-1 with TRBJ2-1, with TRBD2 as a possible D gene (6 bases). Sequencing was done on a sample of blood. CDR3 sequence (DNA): TGTGCCAGCAGCCAAGCGGGCTCCTACAATGAGCAGTTCTTC. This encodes CASSQAGSYNEQFF.